The rows below give T cell receptor beta chains drawn from one sample of a study of cytomegalovirus exposure and HLA in healthy donors. The method was immunoSEQ multiplex PCR; TCRdb's version includes in-frame clones alone and lacks a portion of them. The data hold approximately 160,000 clones, with over 80% observed a single time. Material for sequencing was PBMCs. All receptors derive from a girl aged 5 to 17 in good health and CMV-seropositive. CDR3s include the opening cysteine and the closing phenylalanine or tryptophan. D genes are given only for firm matches. Some rows have no size entry. The others give once, few or many, or a class for an expanded clone.

d_call j_call clone_size v_call cdr3_length cdr3_nt cdr3_aa
TRBD2 TRBJ2-2 NA TRBV4-2 16 TGTGCCAGCAGCCAGGGACTAGCGGGAATCACCGGGGAGCTGTTTTTT CASSQGLAGITGELFF
TRBD1 TRBJ2-7 NA TRBV9 14 TGTGCCAGCAGCGCCACAGGGGTAAAGGGCGAGCAGTACTTC CASSATGVKGEQYF
TRBD2 TRBJ2-1 NA TRBV5-1 18 TGCGCCAGCAGCTTGTGGCTAGCGGGGGGGGCCTCCTACAATGAGCAGTTCTTC CASSLWLAGGASYNEQFF
TRBD1 TRBJ2-4 NA TRBV6-5 14 TGTGCCAGCAGTTTAGGACAGGGAGGAGCCATTCAGTACTTC CASSLGQGGAIQYF
TRBD1 TRBJ2-7 NA TRBV7-2 16 TGTGCCAGCAGCTCCCGCTCCCGGGACAGGGGCTACGAGCAGTACTTC CASSSRSRDRGYEQYF
NA TRBJ1-2 NA TRBV28 16 TGTGCCAGCAGTCCCGCGGGAGGGGCAGCTAACTATGGCTACACCTTC CASSPAGGAANYGYTF
TRBD1 TRBJ1-2 few TRBV15 15 TGTGCCACCAGCAGAGATCGGGACAGGGGCGCGGGCTACACCTTC CATSRDRDRGAGYTF
NA TRBJ1-5 few TRBV7-8 17 TGTGCCAGCAGCTTAGCACTGGCAGGGCAAGGTAATCAGCCCCAGCATTTT CASSLALAGQGNQPQHF
NA TRBJ1-2 NA TRBV28 13 TGTGCCAGCAGTTCTTTGGGCCTTATGGGCTACACCTTC CASSSLGLMGYTF
TRBD2 TRBJ2-1 NA TRBV7-3 17 TGTGCCAGCAGCCCCTCGGGACTAGCGGGGGGATACAATGAGCAGTTCTTC CASSPSGLAGGYNEQFF
TRBD1 TRBJ2-5 NA TRBV10-3 14 TGTGCCATTGCCGACAGGGTATCTCAAGAGACCCAGTACTTC CAIADRVSQETQYF
NA TRBJ2-3 few TRBV6-5 16 TGTGCCAGCAGTTCTAGACTAGGGGGCCGCACAGATACGCAGTATTTT CASSSRLGGRTDTQYF
TRBD1 TRBJ1-5 NA TRBV6-1 15 TGTGCCAGCAGCGGAGGGACAGGGTCTAGTCAGCCCCAGCATTTT CASSGGTGSSQPQHF
NA TRBJ2-1 NA TRBV15 20 TGTGCCATCAGCAGAGGGTGGCTAATCGGGGAAAGCCCCTCCTACAATGAGCAGTTCTTC CAISRGWLIGESPSYNEQFF
NA TRBJ2-2 NA TRBV5-1 14 TGCGCCAGCAGCTTACAGGGGGGGACCGGGGAGCTGTTTTTT CASSLQGGTGELFF
TRBD1 TRBJ2-3 once TRBV10-3 15 TGTGCCATCAGTGAGCCGGGACAGAAGACAGATACGCAGTATTTT CAISEPGQKTDTQYF
TRBD2 TRBJ2-7 NA TRBV5-6 15 TGTGCCAGCAGCTTGGCCGTAGCGGGAAGCGACGAGCAGTACTTC CASSLAVAGSDEQYF
NA TRBJ2-1 NA TRBV5-1 15 TGCGCCAGCAGCATTAGCTTGGAGTCCTACAATGAGCAGTTCTTC CASSISLESYNEQFF
NA TRBJ2-2 NA TRBV9 14 TGTGCCAGCAGCATAAGCTCGAACACCGGGGAGCTGTTTTTT CASSISSNTGELFF
NA TRBJ1-4 NA TRBV19 14 TGTGCCAGTACCCTCGGGGATAATAATGAAAAACTGTTTTTT CASTLGDNNEKLFF
TRBD2 TRBJ2-7 NA TRBV7-8 15 TGTGCCAGCAGACCCGGGGGGGGGAAGATCCACGAGCAGTACTTC CASRPGGGKIHEQYF
NA TRBJ2-5 NA TRBV6-1 14 TGTGCCAGCAGTGAATCTCGGAGATCAGAGACCCAGTACTTC CASSESRRSETQYF
NA TRBJ1-5 once TRBV10-1 13 TGCGCCAGCAGATTCGTTAGCAATCAGCCCCAGCATTTT CASRFVSNQPQHF
NA TRBJ1-2 NA TRBV28 15 TGTGCCAGCAGGGGGGGTGGGATATCTAGCTATGGCTACACCTTC CASRGGGISSYGYTF
NA TRBJ2-1 NA TRBV7-2 12 TGTGCCAGCAGCCCAACAGACAGAAGGCAGTTCTTC CASSPTDRRQFF
NA TRBJ1-4 NA TRBV11-2 13 TGTGCCAGCAGGGGGCACGGAAATGAAAAACTGTTTTTT CASRGHGNEKLFF
TRBD2 TRBJ2-7 NA TRBV2 16 TGTGCCAGCAGTTTGATGACTAGCGGGAGCTCCTACGAGCAGTACTTC CASSLMTSGSSYEQYF
NA TRBJ2-3 once TRBV9 18 TGTGCCAGCAGCGTGGGGACAGCCAGCGGACCCGCGGGGGATACGCAGTATTTT CASSVGTASGPAGDTQYF
TRBD1 TRBJ2-7 few TRBV10-3 14 TGTGCCATCAGATCAAATGGGACAGTAGCAGAGCAGTACTTC CAIRSNGTVAEQYF
NA TRBJ2-1 NA TRBV6-1 15 TGTGCCAGCAGTGATGGGCAGGGTTGGTACAATGAGCAGTTCTTC CASSDGQGWYNEQFF
NA TRBJ1-1 NA TRBV25-1 15 TGTGCCAGCAGTGAACTCAGGGGTTCGGACACTGAAGCTTTCTTT CASSELRGSDTEAFF
TRBD2 TRBJ2-1 NA TRBV14 16 TGTGCCAGCAGCCAAGATCAGGCTAGCGGGGGGAATGAGCAGTTCTTC CASSQDQASGGNEQFF
TRBD1 TRBJ1-2 NA TRBV6-1 14 TGTGCCAGCAGCTCCAAACCGGGACAGGCTGGCTACACCTTC CASSSKPGQAGYTF
TRBD2 TRBJ2-7 NA TRBV4-2 16 TGTGCCAGCAGCCAAGACGCAAGCGGGAGCTCCTACGAGCAGTACTTC CASSQDASGSSYEQYF
TRBD1 TRBJ1-5 NA TRBV19 16 TGTGCCAGTAGTCAAACAGACAGGGGTAGCAATCAGCCCCAGCATTTT CASSQTDRGSNQPQHF
NA TRBJ1-5 NA TRBV29-1 13 TGCAGCGTTGAGGGGGGGAGCAATCAGCCCCAGCATTTT CSVEGGSNQPQHF
TRBD2 TRBJ2-1 NA TRBV10-3 19 TGTGCCATCAGTGAGCCCCGGACTAGCGGCCACAGCTCCTACAATGAGCAGTTCTTC CAISEPRTSGHSSYNEQFF
NA TRBJ2-1 NA TRBV11-2 11 TGTGCCAGCAGCTTAATGGACAGGCAGTTCTTC CASSLMDRQFF
NA TRBJ2-2 NA TRBV7-7 14 TGTGCTAGCAGCTTAGCGGAGGTAGACGGGGAGCTGTTTTTT CASSLAEVDGELFF
TRBD1 TRBJ2-7 NA TRBV5-4 14 TGTGCCAGCAGCCAGCCGGGACAGGGGTACGAGCAGTACTTC CASSQPGQGYEQYF
NA TRBJ2-7 NA TRBV14 17 TGTGCCAGCAGCCACCTAGGAGGGGCGCCGAGCTCCTACGAGCAGTACTTC CASSHLGGAPSSYEQYF
NA TRBJ2-3 NA TRBV7-2 13 TGTGCCAGCAGCTTAGCCTTTACAGATACGCAGTATTTT CASSLAFTDTQYF
NA TRBJ2-7 NA TRBV29-1 15 TGCAGCGTGGAGACCGGGACACTGAGCTCCTACGAGCAGTACTTC CSVETGTLSSYEQYF
NA TRBJ1-1 NA TRBV21-1 16 TGTGCCAGCAGCAAAGTCTCAGGGGACGAGAACACTGAAGCTTTCTTT CASSKVSGDENTEAFF
NA TRBJ1-4 NA TRBV27 14 TGTGCCAGCAGCACAGGGAGGGACCGCGAAAAACTGTTTTTT CASSTGRDREKLFF
NA TRBJ1-1 few TRBV20-1 11 TGCAGTGCAAGGACAGTAACTGAAGCTTTCTTT CSARTVTEAFF
NA TRBJ2-2 few TRBV5-1 14 TGCGCCAGCAGCTTGTTGAGGGCGGGCGGGGAGCTGTTTTTT CASSLLRAGGELFF
NA TRBJ1-1 NA TRBV27 15 TGTGCCAGCAGTTTATCCGGGGGAGCGAACACTGAAGCTTTCTTT CASSLSGGANTEAFF
NA TRBJ2-1 NA TRBV5-5 15 TGTGCCAGCAGCTTGGGATTTGGGAGTGGAGATGAGCAGTTCTTC CASSLGFGSGDEQFF
NA TRBJ1-5 few TRBV27 18 TGTGCCAGCAGTTTATCAACCCCGACAGATTATAGCAATCAGCCCCAGCATTTT CASSLSTPTDYSNQPQHF